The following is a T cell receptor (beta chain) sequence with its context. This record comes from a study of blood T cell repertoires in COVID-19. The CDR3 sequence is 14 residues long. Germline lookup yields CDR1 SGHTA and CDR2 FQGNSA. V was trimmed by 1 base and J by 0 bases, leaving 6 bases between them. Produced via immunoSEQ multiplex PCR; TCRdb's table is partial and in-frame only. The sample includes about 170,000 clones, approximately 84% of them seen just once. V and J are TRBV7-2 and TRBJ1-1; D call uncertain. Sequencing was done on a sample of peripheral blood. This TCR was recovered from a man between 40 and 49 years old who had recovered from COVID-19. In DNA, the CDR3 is TGTGCCAGCAGCTTAGATTCGGTGAACACTGAAGCTTTCTTT. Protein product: CASSLDSVNTEAFF.